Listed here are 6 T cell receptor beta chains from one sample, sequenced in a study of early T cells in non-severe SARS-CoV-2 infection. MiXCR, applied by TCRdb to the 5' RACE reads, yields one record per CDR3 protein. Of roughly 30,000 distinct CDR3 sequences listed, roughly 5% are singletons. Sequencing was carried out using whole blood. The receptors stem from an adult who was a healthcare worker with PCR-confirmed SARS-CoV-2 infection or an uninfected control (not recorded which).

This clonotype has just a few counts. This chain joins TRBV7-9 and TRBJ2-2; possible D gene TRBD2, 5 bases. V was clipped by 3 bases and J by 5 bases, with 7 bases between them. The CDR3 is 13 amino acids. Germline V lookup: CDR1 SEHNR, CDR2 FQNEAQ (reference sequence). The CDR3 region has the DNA TGTGCCAGCAGCTTGAGGGATACCGGGGAGCTGTTTTTT. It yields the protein CASSLRDTGELFF.

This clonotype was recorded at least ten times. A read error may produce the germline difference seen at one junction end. The CDR3 loop is CVSQLVPVYSGNTIYF. The CDR3 bases are TGTGTCAGCCAGCTGGTCCCGGTTTATTCTGGAAACACCATATATTTT. The rearrangement links TRBV6-4 to TRBJ1-3; D is ambiguous. The length of the CDR3 is 16 residues. The germline CDR1 and CDR2 sequences are MRHNA and SNTAGT.

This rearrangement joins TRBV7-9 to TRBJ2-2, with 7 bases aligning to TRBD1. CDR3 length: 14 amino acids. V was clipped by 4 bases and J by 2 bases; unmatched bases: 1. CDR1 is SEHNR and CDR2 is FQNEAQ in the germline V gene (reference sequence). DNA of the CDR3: TGTGCCAGCAGCTGGGACAGCAACACCGGGGAGCTGTTTTTT. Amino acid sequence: CASSWDSNTGELFF.

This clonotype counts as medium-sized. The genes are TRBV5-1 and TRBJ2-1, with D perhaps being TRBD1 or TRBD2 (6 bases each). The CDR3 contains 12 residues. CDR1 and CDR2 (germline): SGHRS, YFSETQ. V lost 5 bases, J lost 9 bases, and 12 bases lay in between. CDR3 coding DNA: TGCGCCAGCAGAATAGGAGGGGGTGAGCAGTTCTTC. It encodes CASRIGGGEQFF.

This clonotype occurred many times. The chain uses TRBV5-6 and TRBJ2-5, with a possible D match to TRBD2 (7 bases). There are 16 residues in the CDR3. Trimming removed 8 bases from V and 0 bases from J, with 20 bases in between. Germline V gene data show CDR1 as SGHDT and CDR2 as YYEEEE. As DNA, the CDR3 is TGTGCCAGTATAGGGGGGGCCGGATTGTACCAAGAGACCCAGTACTTC. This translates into CASIGGAGLYQETQYF.

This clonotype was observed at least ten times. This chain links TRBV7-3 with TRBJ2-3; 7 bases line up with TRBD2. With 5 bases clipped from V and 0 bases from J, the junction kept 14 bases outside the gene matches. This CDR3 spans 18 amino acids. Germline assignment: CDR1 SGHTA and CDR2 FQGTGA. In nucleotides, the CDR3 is TGTGCCAGCAGCCCCCACCCGAGGGAGCGGGATAGCACAGATACGCAGTATTTT. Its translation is CASSPHPRERDSTDTQYF.